Shown below are 25 T cell receptor beta chains from a single sample sequenced in a study of shared clonotypes between healthy human individuals. Profiling relied on immunoSEQ multiplex PCR, and the TCRdb table lists in-frame clones only, not all of them. The sample consists of about 1,900,000 clones, roughly 94% of them appearing once. In the naive CD8 group, cells lacked CD45RO and were positively selected for CCR7, so terminally differentiated effector memory CD45RA+ cells were left out. The specimen was naive CD8+ T cells sorted from blood. These receptors were collected from a man aged 18 to 30 in good health.

This chain uses TRBV27 with TRBJ1-5; D is undetermined. The V gene's germline CDR1 is MNHEY and CDR2 SMNVEV (reference sequence). V was shortened by 5 bases and J by 0 bases, with 11 bases between the two germline ends. The CDR3 contains 15 residues. The CDR3: CASSATRFSNQPQHF. In nucleotides, the CDR3 is TGTGCCAGCAGTGCGACAAGGTTTAGCAATCAGCCCCAGCATTTT.

This chain links TRBV19 with TRBJ1-1; 8 bases match TRBD1. CDR1 is LNHDA, CDR2 SQIVND, per germline (reference sequence). This CDR3 has 14 amino acids. V trimming: 3 bases; J trimming: 4 bases; junction bases outside the gene matches: 4. The CDR3 sequence is CASSIPTGGTEAFF. The CDR3 nucleotides read TGTGCCAGTAGTATCCCCACAGGGGGCACTGAAGCTTTCTTT.

The chain uses TRBV15 and TRBJ1-2; 7 bases line up with TRBD1. Germline-derived CDR1 and CDR2 are LNHNV and YYDKDF (reference sequence). This CDR3 has 15 residues. Trimming at V came to 3 bases and at J to 5 bases, leaving 9 bases not matched to a gene. The CDR3, as DNA: TGTGCCACCAGCAGCCACCAACAGGGGATGTATGGCTACACCTTC. Translating gives CATSSHQQGMYGYTF. Looking up the rest from reference TRBV15 and TRBJ1-2 gives the full variable domain: DAMVIQNPRYQVTQFGKPVTLSCSQTLNHNVMYWYQQKSSQAPKLLFHYYDKDFNNEADTPDNFQSRRPNTSFCFLDIRSPGLGDTAMYLCATSSHQQGMYGYTFGSGTRLTVV.

The V gene is TRBV11-1, the J gene TRBJ2-2, with TRBD1 matching over 8 bases. This CDR3 contains 16 residues. CDR1 is SGHAT and CDR2 is FQDESV in the germline V gene (reference sequence). Trimming took 1 base from V and 3 from J; bases not matched to a gene: 4. CDR3 in amino acids: CASSLGQGLDTGELFF. CDR3 DNA sequence: TGTGCCAGCAGCTTAGGACAGGGGTTGGACACCGGGGAGCTGTTTTTT.

The V and J genes are TRBV27 and TRBJ2-1; no definite D call. The V end was cut by 2 bases, the J end by 2 bases, with 7 bases between. The length of the CDR3 is 14 residues. Germline CDR1 reads MNHEY; CDR2 reads SMNVEV (reference sequence). CDR3 in amino acids: CASSLDWTYNEQFF. DNA of the CDR3: TGTGCCAGCAGTTTAGACTGGACCTACAATGAGCAGTTCTTC.

The chain combines TRBV28 with TRBJ2-3; D gene unclear. The CDR3 sequence is 14 residues long. Germline V CDR1 and CDR2: MDHEN, SYDVKM. Deletions cut 1 base from V and 4 bases from J, with 9 bases between. CDR3 DNA sequence: TGTGCCAGCAGTTTATTGCTCGAGGCAGATACGCAGTATTTT. Translation gives CASSLLLEADTQYF.

A remark on this clone: The sample has other DNA sequences that encode this CDR3 too. This chain connects TRBV9 to TRBJ2-7, with 11 bases matching TRBD1. Germline V gives CDR1 SGDLS, CDR2 YYNGEE. This CDR3 region has 15 residues. J lost 0 bases, V lost 4 bases, and 3 bases had no gene match. As DNA, the CDR3 is TGTGCCAGCAGCCCCGGGACAGGGGGCTCCTACGAGCAGTACTTC. As protein: CASSPGTGGSYEQYF.

Written as DNA, the CDR3 is TGTGCCTGGAGTATATCCTTCTCCTACGAGCAGTACTTC. This codes for CAWSISFSYEQYF. V and J are TRBV30 and TRBJ2-7; D is uncertain. The germline gives CDR1 GTSNPN, CDR2 SVGIG (reference sequence). V shed 2 bases and J shed 0 bases, with 8 bases lying between them. The CDR3 is made up of 13 amino acids.

The genes are TRBV28 and TRBJ2-7; 11 bases line up with TRBD2. The V and J ends lost 3 bases and 2 bases, in that order; junction bases with no gene match: 3. The germline CDR1 and CDR2 sequences are MDHEN and SYDVKM. This CDR3 has 15 amino acids. CDR3 DNA: TGTGCCAGCAGTTTGCTAGCGGGGGGAACCTACGAGCAGTACTTC. It specifies CASSLLAGGTYEQYF.

The chain links TRBV11-2 to TRBJ2-7; TRBD1 agrees at 9 bases. CDR1 and CDR2 (germline): SGHAT, FQNNGV. The CDR3 contains 15 residues. V trimming: 4 bases; J trimming: 3 bases; junction bases outside the gene matches: 7. CDR3: CASSYGTGSFYEQYF. The CDR3 DNA reads TGTGCCAGCAGCTACGGGACAGGGAGCTTCTACGAGCAGTACTTC.

The J gene is TRBJ2-1, the V gene TRBV6-5; D is ambiguous. Germline values: CDR1 MNHEY, CDR2 SVGAGI. Between the trimmed V and J ends, which lost 0 bases and 7 bases, there was a span of 7 bases. CDR3 size: 13 residues. CDR3: CASSYSSLNEQFF. As DNA, the CDR3 is TGTGCCAGCAGTTACTCGAGTCTTAATGAGCAGTTCTTC.

This chain uses TRBV29-1 with TRBJ2-7; D tentatively fits TRBD1 or TRBD2 (5 bases each). V lost 5 bases, J lost 7 bases, and 18 bases lay in between. Germline V gene lookup returns CDR1 SQVTM and CDR2 ANQGSEA. This CDR3 has 13 residues. The DNA for the CDR3 is TGCAGCGTTAGTACGACCCCATGGGGGGAGCAGTACTTC. Residues: CSVSTTPWGEQYF.

The CDR3 nucleotides are TGTGCCAGTTCCTTACAAGTATATAATTCACCCCTCCACTTT. It encodes CASSLQVYNSPLHF. The chain combines TRBV27 with TRBJ1-6; D ambiguous. The germline CDR1 and CDR2 sequences are MNHEY and SMNVEV (reference sequence). CDR3 size: 14 residues. Trimming left V 9 bases short and J 4 bases short, with 13 bases between.

This clone was seen only once. V and J are TRBV4-3 and TRBJ2-7; 7 nucleotides line up with TRBD1. This CDR3 has 13 residues. CDR1 is LGHNA and CDR2 is YSLEER in the germline V gene. V lost 3 bases, J lost 5 bases, and 4 bases stayed unmatched. The CDR3 DNA reads TGCGCCAGCAGCCAGTGGCAGGGGGACGAGCAGTACTTC. Translation gives CASSQWQGDEQYF.

The genes are TRBV6-5 and TRBJ1-1; TRBD1 matches 7 bases. Trimming cost V 6 bases and J 7 bases; bases outside gene matches: 11. Germline-derived CDR1 and CDR2 are MNHEY and SVGAGI. The CDR3 is made up of 14 amino acids. The CDR3 spells CASRSLDRIYEAFF. CDR3 bases: TGTGCCAGCAGATCCCTGGACAGGATCTATGAAGCTTTCTTT.

CDR3 sequence: CASNTGQEFYGYTF. As DNA, the CDR3 is TGTGCCAGTAACACGGGACAGGAGTTCTATGGCTACACCTTC. The rearrangement uses TRBV19 and TRBJ1-2, with 8 positions matching TRBD1. CDR1 is LNHDA and CDR2 is SQIVND in the germline V gene (reference sequence). The CDR3 sequence is 14 residues long. V dropped 7 bases and J dropped 4; count of bases not matched to a gene: 8.

This clone was detected only once. The chain uses TRBV28 and TRBJ1-5; 8 nucleotides match TRBD1. Germline V lookup: CDR1 MDHEN, CDR2 SYDVKM. V gave up 6 bases and J gave up 6 bases; unmatched junction bases: 7. This CDR3 is built from 14 residues. The DNA of the CDR3 is TGTGCCAGCAGATCTGGGACAGGCGGTCAGCCCCAGCATTTT. This sequence encodes CASRSGTGGQPQHF.

CDR3 DNA: TGTGCCAGCAGCGTAGGGACTAGATCCTACGAGCAGTACTTC. This gives the protein CASSVGTRSYEQYF. The chain recombines TRBV9 with TRBJ2-7; 7 bases agree with TRBD2. This CDR3 comprises 14 residues. V lost 0 bases, J lost 1 base, and 1 base stayed unmatched. Germline assignment: CDR1 SGDLS and CDR2 YYNGEE. Full variable domain (remainder filled in from reference TRBV9 and TRBJ2-7): DSGVTQTPKHLITATGQRVTLRCSPRSGDLSVYWYQQSLDQGLQFLIQYYNGEERAKGNILERFSAQQFPDLHSELNLSSLELGDSALYFCASSVGTRSYEQYFGPGTRLTVT.

Turning to this clone: This specimen includes other DNA sequences encoding the same CDR3. The chain links TRBV5-4 to TRBJ2-7; D is perhaps TRBD1 or TRBD2 (5 bases each). CDR3 length: 12 residues. V lost 4 bases, J lost 2 bases, and 7 bases lay in between. Looked up from germline, CDR1 is SGHNT and CDR2 is YYREEE (reference sequence). CDR3: CASSRGPYEQYF. The CDR3 DNA reads TGTGCCAGCAGCCGGGGACCCTACGAGCAGTACTTC.

The genes are TRBV6-5 and TRBJ2-7, with 7 bases matching TRBD1. V gave up 5 bases and J gave up 2 bases; unmatched junction bases: 9. The CDR3 runs 15 residues. Germline values: CDR1 MNHEY, CDR2 SVGAGI. The CDR3 loop reads CASSIIGDSPYEQYF. The DNA of the CDR3 is TGTGCCAGCAGTATCATTGGGGACAGCCCCTACGAGCAGTACTTC.

The chain couples TRBV10-3 to TRBJ1-2, with 9 bases aligning to TRBD1. Germline V gene data show CDR1 as ENHRY and CDR2 as SYGVKD. V trimming: 6 bases; J trimming: 8 bases; junction bases outside the gene matches: 4. The CDR3 runs 12 residues. The CDR3 region is CAIRDRGEGYTF. For the CDR3, the DNA is TGTGCCATCAGGGACAGGGGAGAAGGCTACACCTTC.

This chain links TRBV25-1 with TRBJ2-2; D may be TRBD2 (5 bases). CDR1 is MGHDK, CDR2 SYGVNS, per germline. V dropped 6 bases and J dropped 2 bases, with 10 bases sitting between them. CDR3 length: 14 residues. CDR3 protein: CASSPGSNTGELFF. CDR3 in DNA: TGTGCCAGCAGCCCGGGATCTAACACCGGGGAGCTGTTTTTT.

The chain links TRBV30 to TRBJ2-1; 9 positions match TRBD2. CDR1 and CDR2 from the germline V gene are GTSNPN and SVGIG (reference sequence). The CDR3 is 16 amino acids. V lost 2 bases and J lost 4; bases outside the gene matches: 9. This CDR3 is CAWSMLLAGLYNEQFF. In nucleotides, the CDR3 is TGTGCCTGGAGTATGCTCCTAGCGGGACTTTACAATGAGCAGTTCTTC. Supplemented by reference TRBV30 and TRBJ2-1, the full variable domain reads SQTIHQWPATLVQPVGSPLSLECTVEGTSNPNLYWYRQAAGRGLQLLFYSVGIGQISSEVPQNLSASRPQDRQFILSSKKLLLSDSGFYLCAWSMLLAGLYNEQFFGPGTRLTVL.

The chain combines TRBV30 with TRBJ1-2; D remains unclear. The CDR3 loop spans 17 amino acids. Trimming removed 1 base at V and 4 bases at J, with 22 bases between. The germline V gene encodes CDR1 GTSNPN and CDR2 SVGIG (reference sequence). CDR3 region: CAWSAPQHHGVSYGYTF. CDR3 DNA: TGTGCCTGGAGTGCTCCCCAACATCACGGGGTTAGCTATGGCTACACCTTC.

The chain uses TRBV28 and TRBJ2-7; possibly TRBD2 for D (7 bases). Germline V lookup: CDR1 MDHEN, CDR2 SYDVKM. The CDR3 length is 15 residues. V lost 5 bases and J lost 2, with 16 bases in between. CDR3 DNA: TGTGCCAGCAGTCCCTCGGCGGGGGCGGCCTACGAGCAGTACTTC. Protein sequence: CASSPSAGAAYEQYF.